This record looks at one T cell receptor beta chain sequence and its context. What it recognizes is unknown. The data were obtained in a study of shared clonotypes between healthy human individuals. Notes on the study in general: Read depth was anticipated to influence clonotype sharing among donors. The study generally estimated greater richness for naive than memory subsets. Generation probability values for non-shared clonotypes were lower than those for clonotypes shared by all four donors.

Original analysis: Filtering differed, since immunoSEQ gave only junction sequences and no quality scores. Generated by immunoSEQ multiplex PCR, the TCRdb table keeps only in-frame clones and is missing some. V and J calls and clone size follow that table, whereas D and trimming were derived from the DNA. Among under 200,000 clones listed, over 85% were seen once. Sequenced: naive CD4+ T cells sorted from blood. The sample's subset: CD45RA+ positively selected. The receptor was isolated from a woman younger than 45 in good health.

CDR3: CSVGGGNQPQHF. The CDR3 bases are TGCAGCGTTGGAGGGGGGAATCAGCCCCAGCATTTT. This chain uses TRBV29-1 with TRBJ1-5, with D perhaps TRBD1 (6 bases). The germline V gene has CDR1 SQVTM and CDR2 ANQGSEA. The CDR3 consists of 12 residues. Trimming left V 4 bases short and J 4 bases short, with 8 bases between.